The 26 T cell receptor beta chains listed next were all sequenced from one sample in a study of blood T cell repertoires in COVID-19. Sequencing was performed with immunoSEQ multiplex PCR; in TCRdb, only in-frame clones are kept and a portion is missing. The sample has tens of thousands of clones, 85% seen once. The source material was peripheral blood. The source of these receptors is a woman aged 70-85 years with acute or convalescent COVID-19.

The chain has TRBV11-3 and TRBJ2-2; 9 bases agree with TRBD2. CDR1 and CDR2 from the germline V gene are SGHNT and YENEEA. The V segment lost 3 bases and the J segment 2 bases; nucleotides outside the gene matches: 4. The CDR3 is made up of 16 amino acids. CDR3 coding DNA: TGTGCCAGCAGCTTCTCAGCGGGAGGTAACACCGGGGAGCTGTTTTTT. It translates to CASSFSAGGNTGELFF.

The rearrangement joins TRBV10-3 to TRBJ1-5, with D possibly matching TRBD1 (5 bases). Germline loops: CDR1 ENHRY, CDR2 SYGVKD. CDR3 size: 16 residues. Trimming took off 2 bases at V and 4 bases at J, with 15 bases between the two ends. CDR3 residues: CAISEGAASGNQPQHF. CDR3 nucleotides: TGTGCCATCAGTGAGGGCGCAGCTTCAGGGAATCAGCCCCAGCATTTT.

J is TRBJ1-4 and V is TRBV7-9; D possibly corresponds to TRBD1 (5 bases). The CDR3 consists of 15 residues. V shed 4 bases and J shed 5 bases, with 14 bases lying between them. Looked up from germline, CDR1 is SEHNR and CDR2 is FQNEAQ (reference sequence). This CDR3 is CASSSLTVQNEKLFF. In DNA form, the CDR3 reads TGTGCCAGCAGCTCCTTGACAGTTCAGAATGAAAAACTGTTTTTT.

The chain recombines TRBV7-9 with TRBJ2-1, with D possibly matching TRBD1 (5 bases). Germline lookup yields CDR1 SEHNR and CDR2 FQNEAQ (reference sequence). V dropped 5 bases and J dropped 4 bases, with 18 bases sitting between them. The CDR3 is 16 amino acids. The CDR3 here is CASSAQGQTLYNEQFF. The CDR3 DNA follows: TGTGCCAGCAGCGCCCAGGGCCAAACCCTTTACAATGAGCAGTTCTTC.

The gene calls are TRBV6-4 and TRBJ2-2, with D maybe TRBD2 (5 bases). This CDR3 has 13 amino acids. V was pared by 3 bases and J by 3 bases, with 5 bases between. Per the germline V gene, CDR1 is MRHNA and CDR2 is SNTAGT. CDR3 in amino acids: CASSEADTGELFF. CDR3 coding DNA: TGTGCCAGCAGTGAAGCGGACACCGGGGAGCTGTTTTTT.

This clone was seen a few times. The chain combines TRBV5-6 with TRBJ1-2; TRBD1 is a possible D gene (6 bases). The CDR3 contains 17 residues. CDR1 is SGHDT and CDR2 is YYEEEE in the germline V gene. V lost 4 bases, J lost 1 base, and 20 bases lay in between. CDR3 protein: CASSADNRESYNYGYTF. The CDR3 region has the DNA TGTGCCAGCAGCGCCGACAACAGGGAAAGCTATAACTATGGCTACACCTTC.

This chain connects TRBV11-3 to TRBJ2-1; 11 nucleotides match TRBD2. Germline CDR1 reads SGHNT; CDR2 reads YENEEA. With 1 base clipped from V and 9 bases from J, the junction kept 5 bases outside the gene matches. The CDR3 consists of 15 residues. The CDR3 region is CASSLGSGRAPEQFF. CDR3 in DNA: TGTGCCAGCAGCTTAGGTAGCGGGAGGGCCCCTGAGCAGTTCTTC.

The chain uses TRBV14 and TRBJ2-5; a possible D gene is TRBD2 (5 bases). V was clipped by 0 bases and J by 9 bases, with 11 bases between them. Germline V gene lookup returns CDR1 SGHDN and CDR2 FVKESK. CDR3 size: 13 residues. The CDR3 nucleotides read TGTGCCAGCAGCCAAGATTTCGGGCGGGCCCAGTACTTC. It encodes CASSQDFGRAQYF.

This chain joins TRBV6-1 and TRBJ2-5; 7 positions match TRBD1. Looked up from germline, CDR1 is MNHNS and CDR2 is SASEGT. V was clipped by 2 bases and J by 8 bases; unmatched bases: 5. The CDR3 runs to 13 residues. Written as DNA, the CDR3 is TGTGCCAGCAGTGAAAGCCAGGGGGTAACCCAGTACTTC. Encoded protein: CASSESQGVTQYF.

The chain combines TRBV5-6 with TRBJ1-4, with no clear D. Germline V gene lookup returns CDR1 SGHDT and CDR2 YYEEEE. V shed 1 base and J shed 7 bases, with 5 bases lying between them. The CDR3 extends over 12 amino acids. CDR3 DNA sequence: TGTGCCAGCAGCTTGTTCAGTGAAAAACTGTTTTTT. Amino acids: CASSLFSEKLFF.

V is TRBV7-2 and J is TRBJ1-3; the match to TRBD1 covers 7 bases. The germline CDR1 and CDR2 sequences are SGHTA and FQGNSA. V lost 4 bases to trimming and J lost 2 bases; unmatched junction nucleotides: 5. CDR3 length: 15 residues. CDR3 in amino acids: CASSWDSSAGNTIYF. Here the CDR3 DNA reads TGTGCCAGCAGCTGGGACAGTTCAGCTGGAAACACCATATATTTT.

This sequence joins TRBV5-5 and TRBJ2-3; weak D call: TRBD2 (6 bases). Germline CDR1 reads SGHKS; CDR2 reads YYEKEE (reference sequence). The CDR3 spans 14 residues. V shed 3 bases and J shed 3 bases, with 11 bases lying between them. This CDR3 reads CASSSGVRTDTQYF. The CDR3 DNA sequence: TGTGCCAGCAGCTCGGGAGTTAGGACAGATACGCAGTATTTT.

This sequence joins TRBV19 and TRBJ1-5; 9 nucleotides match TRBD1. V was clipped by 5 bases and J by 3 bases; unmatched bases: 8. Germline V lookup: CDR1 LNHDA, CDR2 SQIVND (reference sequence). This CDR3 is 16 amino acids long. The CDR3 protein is CASSPRTGANNQPQHF. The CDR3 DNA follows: TGTGCCAGTAGTCCGCGGACAGGGGCTAACAATCAGCCCCAGCATTTT.

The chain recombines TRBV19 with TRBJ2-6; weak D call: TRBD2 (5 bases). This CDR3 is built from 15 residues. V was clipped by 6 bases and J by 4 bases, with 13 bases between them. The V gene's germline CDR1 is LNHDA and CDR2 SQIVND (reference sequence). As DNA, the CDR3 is TGTGCCAGTAGGCTCGGGGTGTGGGGGGCCAACGTCCTGACTTTC. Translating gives CASRLGVWGANVLTF.

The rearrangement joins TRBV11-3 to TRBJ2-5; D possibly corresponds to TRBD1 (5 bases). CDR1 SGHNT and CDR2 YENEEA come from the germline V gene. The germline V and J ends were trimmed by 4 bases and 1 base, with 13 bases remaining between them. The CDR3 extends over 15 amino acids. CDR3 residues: CASSSPQGGQETQYF. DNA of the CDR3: TGTGCCAGCAGCTCCCCCCAGGGCGGCCAAGAGACCCAGTACTTC.

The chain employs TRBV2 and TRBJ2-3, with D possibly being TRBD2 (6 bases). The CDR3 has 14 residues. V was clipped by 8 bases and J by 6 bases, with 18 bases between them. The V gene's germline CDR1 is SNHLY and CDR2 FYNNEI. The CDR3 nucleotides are TGTGCCAGCGGCGGGGTAGGGAGTTCCGATACGCAGTATTTT. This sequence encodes CASGGVGSSDTQYF. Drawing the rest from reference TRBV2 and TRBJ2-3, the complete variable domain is EPEVTQTPSHQVTQMGQEVILRCVPISNHLYFYWYRQILGQKVEFLVSFYNNEISEKSEIFDDQFSVERPDGSNFTLKIRSTKLEDSAMYFCASGGVGSSDTQYFGPGTRLTVL.

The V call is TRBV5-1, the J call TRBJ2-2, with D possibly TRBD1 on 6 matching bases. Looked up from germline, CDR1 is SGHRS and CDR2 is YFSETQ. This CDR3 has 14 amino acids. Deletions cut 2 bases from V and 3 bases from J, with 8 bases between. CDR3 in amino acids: CASSLQGYTGELFF. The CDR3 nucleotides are TGCGCCAGCAGCTTACAGGGTTACACCGGGGAGCTGTTTTTT.

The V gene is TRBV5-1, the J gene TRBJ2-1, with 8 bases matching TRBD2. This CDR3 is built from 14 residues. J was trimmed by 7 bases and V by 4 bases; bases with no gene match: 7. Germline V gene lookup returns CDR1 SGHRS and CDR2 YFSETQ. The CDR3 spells CASSVAGGVNEQFF. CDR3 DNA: TGCGCCAGCAGCGTGGCCGGGGGGGTTAATGAGCAGTTCTTC.

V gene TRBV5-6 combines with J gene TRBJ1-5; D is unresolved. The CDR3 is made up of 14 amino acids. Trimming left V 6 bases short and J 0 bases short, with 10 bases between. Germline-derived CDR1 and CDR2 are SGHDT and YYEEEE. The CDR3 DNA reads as TGTGCCAGCAACTCGTACGGTAGCAATCAGCCCCAGCATTTT. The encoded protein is CASNSYGSNQPQHF.

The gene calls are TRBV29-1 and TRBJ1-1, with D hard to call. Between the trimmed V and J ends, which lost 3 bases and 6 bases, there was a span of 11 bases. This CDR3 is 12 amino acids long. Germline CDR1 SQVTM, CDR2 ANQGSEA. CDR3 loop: CSVDSARAEAFF. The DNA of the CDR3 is TGCAGCGTTGATTCGGCCCGGGCTGAAGCTTTCTTT.

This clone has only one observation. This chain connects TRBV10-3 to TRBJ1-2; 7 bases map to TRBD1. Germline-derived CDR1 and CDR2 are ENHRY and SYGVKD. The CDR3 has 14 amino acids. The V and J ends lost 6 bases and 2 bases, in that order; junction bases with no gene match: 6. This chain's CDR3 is CAISLDRANYGYTF. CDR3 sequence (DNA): TGTGCCATCAGCTTAGACAGGGCAAACTATGGCTACACCTTC.

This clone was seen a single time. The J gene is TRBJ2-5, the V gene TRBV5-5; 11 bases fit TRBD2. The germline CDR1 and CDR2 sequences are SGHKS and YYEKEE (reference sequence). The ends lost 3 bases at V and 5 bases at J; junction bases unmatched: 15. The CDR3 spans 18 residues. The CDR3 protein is CASSSTGTSGEKVETQYF. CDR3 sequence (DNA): TGTGCCAGCAGCTCAACCGGGACTAGCGGTGAAAAGGTGGAGACCCAGTACTTC.

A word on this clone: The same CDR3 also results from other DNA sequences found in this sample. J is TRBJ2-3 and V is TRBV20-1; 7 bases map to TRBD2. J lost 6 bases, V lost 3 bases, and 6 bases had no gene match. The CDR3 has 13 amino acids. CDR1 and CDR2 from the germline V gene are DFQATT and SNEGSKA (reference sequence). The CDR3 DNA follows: TGCAGTGCTAGTCTGGCGGGAGCTGATACGCAGTATTTT. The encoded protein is CSASLAGADTQYF.

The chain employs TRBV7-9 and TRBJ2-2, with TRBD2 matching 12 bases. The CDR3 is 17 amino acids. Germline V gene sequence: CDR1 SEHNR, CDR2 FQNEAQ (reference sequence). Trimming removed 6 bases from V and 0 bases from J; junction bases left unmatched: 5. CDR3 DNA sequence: TGTGCCAGCAGATCCGGGACTAGCGGGTCGAACACCGGGGAGCTGTTTTTT. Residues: CASRSGTSGSNTGELFF.

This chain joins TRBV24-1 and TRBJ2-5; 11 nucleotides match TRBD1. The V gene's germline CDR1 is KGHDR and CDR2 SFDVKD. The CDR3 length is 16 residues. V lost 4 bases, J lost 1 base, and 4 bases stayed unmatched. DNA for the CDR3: TGTGCCACCAGTGACCCCGGGACAGGGGGCCAAGAGACCCAGTACTTC. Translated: CATSDPGTGGQETQYF.

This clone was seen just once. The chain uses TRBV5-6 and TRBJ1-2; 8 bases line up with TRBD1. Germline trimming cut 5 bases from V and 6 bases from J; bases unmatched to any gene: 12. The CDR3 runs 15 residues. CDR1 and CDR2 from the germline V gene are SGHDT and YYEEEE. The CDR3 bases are TGTGCCAGCAGTTACGACAGGGGTCTGTGGGATGGCTACACCTTC. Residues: CASSYDRGLWDGYTF.